This paragraph covers one T cell receptor (beta chain) sequence. Its target is unknown. Read sequence stops 3 residues before the CDR3 end, and the germline J gene provides the missing end. This CDR3 spans 13 amino acids. CDR1 is SNHLY and CDR2 is FYNNEI in the germline V gene. The assay was immunoSEQ multiplex PCR, and TCRdb's table has in-frame clones only and misses some. The data show about 47,000 clones, with none appearing a single time. The data are from a study of T cell clonality in common variable immunodeficiency. Study conclusions and caveats: The cause of increased CVID clonality remains unclear without subpopulation sequencing. Links between repertoire features and CVID complications were heterogeneity-limited.

The receptor was isolated from a person aged 18 to 70 in good health. V and J are TRBV2 and TRBJ2-2; TRBD1 might be the D (5 bases). The sequenced sample was peripheral blood mononuclear cells. CDR3 DNA, as far as it was read: TGTGCCAGCAGGGGGCAGAGACATGAAAAG. The encoded protein is CASRGQRHEK. In full, the CDR3 reads CASRGQRHEKLFF.